The entry below describes one T cell receptor (beta chain). Original methodology: The authors estimated nucleated cell counts from reference gene primer amplification. The repertoire was sequenced with immunoSEQ multiplex PCR; TCRdb's copy has only in-frame clones and lacks some. V and J calls and clone size are copied from that table; D and trimming were computed from the DNA. The sample lists more than 150,000 clones; 75% to 90% were seen once. This record belongs to a study of blood T cell repertoires in COVID-19. As for the study in general: The United States, Italy and Spain supplied acute and convalescent COVID-19 samples. Sample material is recorded as cDNA or gDNA derived from T cells, B-cell-depleted T cells, or PBMCs.

The TCR was taken from a middle-aged woman with acute or convalescent COVID-19. The sample taken for sequencing was peripheral blood.

The chain's CDR3 is CAISDRGGASTEAFF. CDR3 coding DNA: TGTGCCATCAGTGATCGTGGGGGCGCGAGCACTGAAGCTTTCTTT. This chain uses TRBV10-3 with TRBJ1-1, with D maybe TRBD1 (6 bases). Germline assignment: CDR1 ENHRY and CDR2 SYGVKD. Trimming stripped 3 bases from V and 4 bases from J, with 15 bases between. CDR3 length: 15 amino acids.